A selection of T cell receptor beta chains follows, all from one sample in a study of shared clonotypes between healthy human individuals. Generated by immunoSEQ multiplex PCR, the TCRdb table keeps only in-frame clones and is missing some. Of approximately 2,000,000 clones in the sample, under 95% were seen once. Material for sequencing was naive CD4+ T cells from PBMCs. Every receptor here comes from a man younger than 35 in good health. Some clones in this sample may be carry-over from other donors' samples. The conserved cysteine and the conserved F or W are not part of the CDR3 here. D genes are given only for firm matches.

j_gene | len | d_gene | v_gene | CDR3aa
TRBJ2-7 | 14 | TRBD2 | TRBV28 | ASSLKLAERTYEQY
TRBJ1-5 | 12 | - | TRBV6-5 | ASSYRGSNQPQH
TRBJ1-1 | 11 | - | TRBV5-4 | ASSFQGGTEAF
TRBJ2-7 | 10 | - | TRBV28 | ASSGGSYEQY
TRBJ2-5 | 13 | - | TRBV5-4 | ASSAADGNQETQY
TRBJ2-3 | 13 | TRBD2 | TRBV4-3 | ASSRGIAGVDTQY
TRBJ2-1 | 13 | TRBD2 | TRBV11-2 | ASSLGLVAYNEQF
TRBJ2-3 | 11 | - | TRBV29-1 | SVETSEEDTQY
TRBJ2-7 | 10 | - | TRBV28 | ASGTHAYEQY
TRBJ2-7 | 11 | - | TRBV7-2 | ASSAAQGREQY
TRBJ2-1 | 12 | - | TRBV7-9 | ASSWRQPPNEQF
TRBJ2-5 | 6 | - | TRBV27 | GGETQY
TRBJ2-1 | 10 | - | TRBV28 | ASCPPYNEQF
TRBJ2-1 | 17 | TRBD2 | TRBV11-2 | ASTRMGTSGRGGSNEQF
TRBJ2-3 | 17 | - | TRBV7-9 | ASTLGSIGGRRGTDTQY
TRBJ1-2 | 12 | TRBD1 | TRBV11-2 | ASSSRDRIYGYT
TRBJ2-1 | 13 | - | TRBV7-2 | ASIKGQISYNEQF